One sample yielded the 28 T cell receptor beta chains listed below, sequenced in a study of CD8 T cells in acute hepatitis C reinfection. Time point in this sample: naive CD8 control sorted from an acute-time-point sample. Libraries were prepared by immunoSEQ multiplex PCR; TCRdb keeps only in-frame clonotypes and omits some of them. The data show about 38,000 clones, with around 87% seen just once and 0.5% to 0.65% held by the top ten. The sequencing input was naive CD8+ T cells from PBMCs. The source is a man under 40 with chronic hepatitis C.

This rearrangement joins TRBV13 to TRBJ2-5; D ambiguous. Germline V gene data show CDR1 as PRHDT and CDR2 as FYEKMQ (reference sequence). Trimming stripped 0 bases from V and 4 bases from J, with 9 bases between. CDR3 size: 14 residues. The CDR3 protein is CASSLGGRIETQYF. The CDR3, as DNA: TGTGCCAGCAGCTTAGGCGGCAGAATAGAGACCCAGTACTTC.

V usage is TRBV9 and J usage is TRBJ2-5; TRBD2 aligns across 8 bases. The CDR3 is made up of 14 amino acids. The junction had 8 bases not matched to a gene; V was cut back by 5 bases and J by 5 bases. Germline assignment: CDR1 SGDLS and CDR2 YYNGEE. CDR3 in amino acids: CASSPGGQWETQYF. The CDR3 DNA reads as TGTGCCAGCAGTCCGGGGGGGCAATGGGAGACCCAGTACTTC.

The chain uses TRBV7-3 and TRBJ2-3; D gene unclear. From germline, CDR1 is SGHTA and CDR2 FQGTGA. The germline V and J ends were trimmed by 4 bases and 2 bases, with 4 bases remaining between them. CDR3 size: 12 residues. The CDR3 region is CASSSHTDTQYF. In DNA form, the CDR3 reads TGTGCCAGCAGCTCCCACACAGATACGCAGTATTTT. The whole variable domain, filled in from reference TRBV7-3 and TRBJ2-3, reads GAGVSQTPSNKVTEKGKYVELRCDPISGHTALYWYRQSLGQGPEFLIYFQGTGAADDSGLPNDRFFAVRPEGSVSTLKIQRTERGDSAVYLCASSSHTDTQYFGPGTRLTVL.

CDR3 sequence (DNA): TGTGCCAGCAGCTCCCGGACAGGAGGCTACGAGCAGTACTTC. Protein sequence: CASSSRTGGYEQYF. J is TRBJ2-7 and V is TRBV9, with TRBD1 matching 7 bases. Unmatched junction bases numbered 7, after V lost 4 bases and J lost 3 bases. This CDR3 has 14 amino acids. CDR1 is SGDLS, CDR2 YYNGEE, per germline.

V and J are TRBV11-2 and TRBJ2-5; D call uncertain. Between the trimmed V and J ends, which lost 3 bases and 2 bases, there was a span of 10 bases. Per germline, CDR1 SGHAT and CDR2 FQNNGV. The CDR3 totals 14 residues. The CDR3 region has the DNA TGTGCCAGCAGCTTGACTTTTTATCAAGAGACCCAGTACTTC. As protein: CASSLTFYQETQYF.

The V gene is TRBV7-9, the J gene TRBJ2-5; 7 nucleotides align to TRBD2. The trim removed 5 bases at V and 10 bases at J, leaving 16 bases unmatched. The CDR3 runs to 15 residues. CDR1 and CDR2 from the germline V gene are SEHNR and FQNEAQ (reference sequence). The CDR3 bases are TGTGCCAGCAGCCCACCGTTAAGAGGGAGGGAGGACCAGTACTTC. As protein: CASSPPLRGREDQYF.

This chain links TRBV2 with TRBJ1-1; D uncertain. Germline CDR1 and CDR2: SNHLY and FYNNEI. V was pared by 1 base and J by 0 bases, with 15 bases between. This CDR3 has 17 amino acids. In DNA, the CDR3 is TGTGCCAGCAGTGAAGTATGGTACAGCTCGATGAACACTGAAGCTTTCTTT. It encodes CASSEVWYSSMNTEAFF.

The rearrangement uses TRBV15 and TRBJ2-1; 10 nucleotides match TRBD2. Trimming took 0 bases from V and 7 from J; bases not matched to a gene: 6. This CDR3 has 16 residues. Germline V gives CDR1 LNHNV, CDR2 YYDKDF (reference sequence). Written as DNA, the CDR3 is TGTGCCACCAGCAGAGATCTAGCGGGAGAATGGAATGAGCAGTTCTTC. This gives the protein CATSRDLAGEWNEQFF.

The gene calls are TRBV5-3 and TRBJ1-4; D might be TRBD1 (5 bases). TRBV5-3 is labeled an ORF, and its function is uncertain. This CDR3 has 15 amino acids. The V gene lost 0 bases and the J gene lost 8 bases, with 14 bases spanning the gap. CDR3 bases: TGTGCCAGAAGCTTGGATGGTCAGGGTAGCGAAAAACTGTTTTTT. This translates into CARSLDGQGSEKLFF.

The rearrangement uses TRBV19 and TRBJ1-2; 11 bases line up with TRBD1. V was clipped by 6 bases and J by 6 bases; unmatched bases: 3. Looked up from germline, CDR1 is LNHDA and CDR2 is SQIVND (reference sequence). This CDR3 is 13 amino acids long. The chain's CDR3 is CASRGDRGDGYTF. The CDR3 DNA reads as TGTGCCAGTAGAGGGGACAGGGGGGATGGCTACACCTTC.

The chain is built from TRBV30 and TRBJ2-1; the match to TRBD2 covers 9 bases. Germline CDR1 reads GTSNPN; CDR2 reads SVGIG (reference sequence). Losses at the gene ends were 1 base for V and 9 bases for J; bases not matched to a gene: 4. The length of the CDR3 is 13 residues. The CDR3 DNA sequence: TGTGCCTGGAGTGGGCTAGCGGGAAGTGAGCAGTTCTTC. Amino acids: CAWSGLAGSEQFF.

This rearrangement joins TRBV9 to TRBJ1-1, with D unclear. CDR1 is SGDLS, CDR2 YYNGEE, per germline. The CDR3 is 13 amino acids. The V gene lost 0 bases and the J gene lost 3 bases, with 6 bases spanning the gap. The CDR3 region is CASSVGDDTEAFF. CDR3 DNA sequence: TGTGCCAGCAGCGTAGGAGACGACACTGAAGCTTTCTTT.

As regards this clone: A junction boundary mismatches the germline segment, possibly from a read error. V and J are TRBV7-7 and TRBJ2-3; 7 bases align to TRBD2. This CDR3 region has 13 residues. In germline, CDR1 is SSHAT, CDR2 FNYEAQ (reference sequence). This chain's CDR3 is CASSGTSTDTQYF. As DNA, the CDR3 is TGTGCTAGCAGCGGGACTAGCACAGATACGCAGTATTTT. The full variable domain, in which reference TRBV7-7 and TRBJ2-3 provide the parts outside the CDR3, is GAGVSQSPRYKVTKRGQDVTLRCDPISSHATLYWYQQALGQGPEFLTYFNYEAQPDKSGLPSDRFSAERPEGSISTLTIQRTEQRDSAMYRCASSGTSTDTQYFGPGTRLTVL.

The chain couples TRBV11-2 to TRBJ1-1; tentative D call: TRBD1 (5 bases). CDR3 length equals 15 residues. Germline V lookup: CDR1 SGHAT, CDR2 FQNNGV. The V gene lost 0 bases and the J gene lost 1 base, with 9 bases spanning the gap. The CDR3 is CASSLDPTGNTEAFF. DNA of the CDR3: TGTGCCAGCAGCTTAGACCCAACAGGGAACACTGAAGCTTTCTTT.

V and J are TRBV5-3 and TRBJ1-2; tentative D call: TRBD1 (6 bases). TRBV5-3 is marked as an open reading frame, function uncertain. Trimming removed 4 bases from V and 8 bases from J, with 18 bases in between. This CDR3 comprises 14 residues. The CDR3 DNA is TGTGCCAGAAGCGCTACCGGGACAAGGTACGGCTACACCTTC. This encodes CARSATGTRYGYTF.

This sequence joins TRBV6-1 and TRBJ1-5; 7 positions match TRBD1. The germline V gene encodes CDR1 MNHNS and CDR2 SASEGT. Unmatched junction bases numbered 10, after V lost 4 bases and J lost 7 bases. The CDR3 sequence is 15 residues long. The DNA for the CDR3 is TGTGCCAGCAGTGGCCCAACAGGGGAGGAACAGCCCCAGCATTTT. Protein product: CASSGPTGEEQPQHF.

V usage is TRBV15 and J usage is TRBJ1-2, with D perhaps TRBD1 (5 bases). The germline CDR1 and CDR2 sequences are LNHNV and YYDKDF (reference sequence). Trimming removed 0 bases at V and 4 bases at J, with 12 bases between. The CDR3 is 15 amino acids. CDR3 in amino acids: CATSRDSGLLYGYTF. In DNA form, the CDR3 reads TGTGCCACCAGCAGAGATTCGGGACTGCTCTATGGCTACACCTTC.

The chain joins TRBV5-1 to TRBJ1-1; maybe TRBD1 (5 bases). Germline V gene data show CDR1 as SGHRS and CDR2 as YFSETQ. This CDR3 region has 15 residues. V gave up 7 bases and J gave up 1 base, with 17 bases separating them. Written as DNA, the CDR3 is TGCGCCAGCCTCCGGGACGATTATGGGAACACTGAAGCTTTCTTT. This translates into CASLRDDYGNTEAFF.

The J gene is TRBJ1-2, the V gene TRBV19; no definite D call. From germline, CDR1 is LNHDA and CDR2 SQIVND (reference sequence). V was shortened by 3 bases and J by 6 bases, with 11 bases between the two germline ends. This CDR3 is built from 13 residues. This CDR3 is CASSIWGYNGYTF. In nucleotides, the CDR3 is TGTGCCAGTAGTATCTGGGGATATAATGGCTACACCTTC.

The genes are TRBV28 and TRBJ1-1; 7 bases match TRBD1. The ends lost 1 base at V and 8 bases at J; junction bases unmatched: 7. The germline V gene encodes CDR1 MDHEN and CDR2 SYDVKM. CDR3 length equals 14 residues. The CDR3 protein is CASSLLSSGQEAFF. The CDR3 DNA sequence: TGTGCCAGCAGTTTATTGTCGTCGGGACAGGAAGCTTTCTTT.

The chain links TRBV4-1 to TRBJ2-7, with 9 bases matching TRBD1. In germline, CDR1 is MGHRA, CDR2 YSYEKL. The CDR3 runs 15 residues. Trimming took 1 base from V and 3 from J; bases not matched to a gene: 4. The CDR3 is CASSQVPTGGYEQYF. The CDR3 DNA is TGCGCCAGCAGCCAAGTTCCGACAGGGGGCTACGAGCAGTACTTC.

V usage is TRBV15 and J usage is TRBJ2-6; D remains ambiguous. This CDR3 has 16 residues. CDR1 and CDR2 (germline): LNHNV, YYDKDF (reference sequence). V lost 1 base and J 0 bases, leaving 7 bases between the germline ends. CDR3 sequence reads: CATSRVSVSGANVLTF. CDR3 nucleotide sequence: TGTGCCACCAGCAGAGTTTCTGTCTCTGGGGCCAACGTCCTGACTTTC.

The J gene is TRBJ2-7, the V gene TRBV5-1; D tentatively fits TRBD1 or TRBD2 (5 bases each). The V and J ends lost 0 bases and 2 bases respectively, with 6 bases between them. Per the germline V gene, CDR1 is SGHRS and CDR2 is YFSETQ. This CDR3 comprises 13 residues. In DNA form, the CDR3 reads TGCGCCAGCAGCTTGGCGGGACCCTACGAGCAGTACTTC. Its protein product is CASSLAGPYEQYF. The whole variable domain, remainder taken from reference TRBV5-1 and TRBJ2-7, is KAGVTQTPRYLIKTRGQQVTLSCSPISGHRSVSWYQQTPGQGLQFLFEYFSETQRNKGNFPGRFSGRQFSNSRSEMNVSTLELGDSALYLCASSLAGPYEQYFGPGTRLTVT.

V is TRBV10-3 and J is TRBJ2-1; D remains ambiguous. Trimming cost V 6 bases and J 6 bases, with 12 bases left between them. This CDR3 spans 13 amino acids. Germline values: CDR1 ENHRY, CDR2 SYGVKD. In nucleotides, the CDR3 is TGTGCCATCAGGCCCCTGCTGAGCAATGAGCAGTTCTTC. Translation: CAIRPLLSNEQFF.

The rearrangement uses TRBV21-1 and TRBJ2-7. TRBV21-1 is assigned pseudogene status. This CDR3 spans 13 amino acids. CDR3 sequence: CASSRGSSYEQYF. In DNA form, the CDR3 reads TGTGCCAGCAGCAGGGGAAGCTCCTACGAGCAGTACTTC.

As to this clone: Other DNA sequences in the sample encode the same CDR3. This chain links TRBV7-3 with TRBJ2-3, with no clear D. Looked up from germline, CDR1 is SGHTA and CDR2 is FQGTGA. Trimming stripped 2 bases from V and 2 bases from J, with 5 bases between. The CDR3 covers 13 residues. This CDR3 is CASSLLSTDTQYF. CDR3 nucleotides: TGTGCCAGCAGCTTACTGTCCACAGATACGCAGTATTTT. Based on the CDR3 plus reference TRBV7-3 and TRBJ2-3, the full variable domain is GAGVSQTPSNKVTEKGKYVELRCDPISGHTALYWYRQSLGQGPEFLIYFQGTGAADDSGLPNDRFFAVRPEGSVSTLKIQRTERGDSAVYLCASSLLSTDTQYFGPGTRLTVL.

A few counts support this clone. The V gene is TRBV5-1, the J gene TRBJ2-1; 8 bases fit TRBD2. V gave up 4 bases and J gave up 2 bases; unmatched junction bases: 11. From germline, CDR1 is SGHRS and CDR2 YFSETQ. The CDR3 covers 17 residues. The CDR3 sequence: CASSITFGLAPYNEQFF. The CDR3 DNA follows: TGCGCCAGCAGCATCACCTTCGGACTAGCTCCCTACAATGAGCAGTTCTTC.

The rearrangement uses TRBV6-1 and TRBJ1-3; 7 positions match TRBD1. Germline CDR1 and CDR2: MNHNS and SASEGT. With V trimmed by 2 bases and J by 2 bases, 6 bases remained unmatched. This CDR3 region has 16 residues. The CDR3 spells CASSEPTGLAGNTIYF. The CDR3, as DNA: TGTGCCAGCAGTGAACCGACAGGGTTGGCTGGAAACACCATATATTTT.